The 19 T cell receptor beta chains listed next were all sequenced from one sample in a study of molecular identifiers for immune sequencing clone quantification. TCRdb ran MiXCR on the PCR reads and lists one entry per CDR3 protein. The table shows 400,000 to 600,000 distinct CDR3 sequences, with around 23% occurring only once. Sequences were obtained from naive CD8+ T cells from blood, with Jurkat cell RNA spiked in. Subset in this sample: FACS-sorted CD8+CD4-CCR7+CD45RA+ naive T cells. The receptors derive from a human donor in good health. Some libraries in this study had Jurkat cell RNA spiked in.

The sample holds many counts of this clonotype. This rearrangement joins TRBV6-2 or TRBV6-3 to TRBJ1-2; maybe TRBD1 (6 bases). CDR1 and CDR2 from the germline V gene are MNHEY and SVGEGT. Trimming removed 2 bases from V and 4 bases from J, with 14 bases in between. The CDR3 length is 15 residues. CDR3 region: CASSYRDISPYGYTF. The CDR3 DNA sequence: TGTGCCAGCAGTTACCGGGACATTAGTCCCTATGGCTACACCTTC.

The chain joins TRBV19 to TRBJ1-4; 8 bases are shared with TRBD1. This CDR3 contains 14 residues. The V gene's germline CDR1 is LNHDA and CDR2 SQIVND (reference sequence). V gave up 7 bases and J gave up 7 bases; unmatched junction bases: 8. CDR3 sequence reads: CASTSRQGSEKLFF. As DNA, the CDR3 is TGTGCCAGTACCAGCCGACAGGGGAGTGAAAAACTGTTTTTT.

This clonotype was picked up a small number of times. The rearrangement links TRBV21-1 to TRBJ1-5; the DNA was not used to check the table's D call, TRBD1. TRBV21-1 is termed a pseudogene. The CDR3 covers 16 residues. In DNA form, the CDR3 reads TGTGCCAGCAGCAAAGTTCTGGGACAATTGAATCAGCCCCAGCATTTT. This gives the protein CASSKVLGQLNQPQHF.

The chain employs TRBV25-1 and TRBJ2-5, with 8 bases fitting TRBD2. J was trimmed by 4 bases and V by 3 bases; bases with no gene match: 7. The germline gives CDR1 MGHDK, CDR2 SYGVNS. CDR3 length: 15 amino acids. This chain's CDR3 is CASSDGAGERETQYF. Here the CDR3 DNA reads TGTGCCAGCAGTGATGGAGCGGGGGAACGAGAGACCCAGTACTTC.

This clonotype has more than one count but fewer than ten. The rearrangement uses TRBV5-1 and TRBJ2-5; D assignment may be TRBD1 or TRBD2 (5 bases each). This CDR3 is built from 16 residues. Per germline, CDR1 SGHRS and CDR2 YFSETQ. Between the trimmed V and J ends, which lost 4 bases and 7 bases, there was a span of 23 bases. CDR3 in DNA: TGCGCCAGCAGCCTACAAGACAGCCTGGGGGTTGGGACCCAGTACTTC. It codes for CASSLQDSLGVGTQYF.

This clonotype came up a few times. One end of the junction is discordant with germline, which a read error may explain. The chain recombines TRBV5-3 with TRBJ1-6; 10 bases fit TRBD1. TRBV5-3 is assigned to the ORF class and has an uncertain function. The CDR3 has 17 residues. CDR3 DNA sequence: TGTGCCAGCAGCTTGGTCGACAGGGGGCTGGGTAATTCACCCCTCCACTTT. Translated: CASSLVDRGLGNSPLHF.

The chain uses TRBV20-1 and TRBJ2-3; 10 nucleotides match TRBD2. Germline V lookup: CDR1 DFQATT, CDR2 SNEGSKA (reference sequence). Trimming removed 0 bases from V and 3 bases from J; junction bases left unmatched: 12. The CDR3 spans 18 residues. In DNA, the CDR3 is TGCAGTGCTAGAGATAGTCCTAGCGGGAGCCGTCGGACAGATACGCAGTATTTT. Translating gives CSARDSPSGSRRTDTQYF.

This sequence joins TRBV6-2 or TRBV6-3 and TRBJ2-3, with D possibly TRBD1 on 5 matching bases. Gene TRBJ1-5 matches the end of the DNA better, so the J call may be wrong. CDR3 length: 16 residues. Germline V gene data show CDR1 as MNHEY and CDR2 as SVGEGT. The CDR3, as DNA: TGTGCCAGCAGTTTCCTGGCGGGGGGGTCCACAGATACGCAGCATTTT. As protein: CASSFLAGGSTDTQHF.

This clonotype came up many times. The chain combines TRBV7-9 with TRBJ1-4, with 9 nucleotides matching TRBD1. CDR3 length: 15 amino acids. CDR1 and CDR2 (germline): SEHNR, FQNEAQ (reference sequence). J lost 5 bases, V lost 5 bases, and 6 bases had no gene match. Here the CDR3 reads CASSASGTGNEKLFF. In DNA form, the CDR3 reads TGTGCCAGCAGCGCCTCCGGGACAGGGAATGAAAAACTGTTTTTT.

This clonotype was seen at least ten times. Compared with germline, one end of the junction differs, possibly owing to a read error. The chain's CDR3 is CSVEETRSTDTQYF. The CDR3 DNA reads TGCAGCGTCGAAGAGACTAGGTCCACAGATACGCAGTATTTT. This sequence joins TRBV29-1 and TRBJ2-3, with D tentatively TRBD2 (6 bases). CDR1 is SQVTM and CDR2 is ANQGSEA in the germline V gene. The CDR3 extends over 14 amino acids.

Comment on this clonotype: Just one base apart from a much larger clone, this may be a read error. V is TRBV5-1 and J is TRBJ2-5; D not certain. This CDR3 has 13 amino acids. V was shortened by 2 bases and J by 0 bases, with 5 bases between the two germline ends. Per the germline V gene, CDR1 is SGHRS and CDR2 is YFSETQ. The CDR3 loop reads CASSFQDQETQYF. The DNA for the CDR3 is TGCGCCAGCAGCTTCCAGGACCAAGAGACCCAGTACTTC.

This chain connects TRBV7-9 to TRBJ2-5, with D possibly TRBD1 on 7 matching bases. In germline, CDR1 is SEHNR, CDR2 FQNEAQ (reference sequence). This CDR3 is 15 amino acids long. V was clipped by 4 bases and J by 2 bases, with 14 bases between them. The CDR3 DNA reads TGTGCCAGCAGCTCCCCAGGGGGGCAGCAAGAGACCCAGTACTTC. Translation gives CASSSPGGQQETQYF.

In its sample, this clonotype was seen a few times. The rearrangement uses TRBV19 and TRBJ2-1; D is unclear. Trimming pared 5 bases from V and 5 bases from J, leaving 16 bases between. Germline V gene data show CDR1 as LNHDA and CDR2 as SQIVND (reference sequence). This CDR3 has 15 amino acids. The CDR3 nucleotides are TGTGCCAGTAGTCCCGATTTTGCGGTCGACAATGAGCAGTTCTTC. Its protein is CASSPDFAVDNEQFF.

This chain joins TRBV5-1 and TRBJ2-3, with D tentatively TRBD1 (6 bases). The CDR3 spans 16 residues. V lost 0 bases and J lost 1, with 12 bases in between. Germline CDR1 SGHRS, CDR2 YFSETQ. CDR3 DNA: TGCGCCAGCAGCTTGGAGCAGGGGCCGGGCACAGATACGCAGTATTTT. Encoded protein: CASSLEQGPGTDTQYF.

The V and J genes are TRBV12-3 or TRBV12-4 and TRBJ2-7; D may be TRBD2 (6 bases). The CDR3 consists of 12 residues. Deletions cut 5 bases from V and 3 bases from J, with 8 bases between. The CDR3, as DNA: TGTGCCAGCAGTCCGGGGGACTACGAGCAGTACTTC. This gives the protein CASSPGDYEQYF.

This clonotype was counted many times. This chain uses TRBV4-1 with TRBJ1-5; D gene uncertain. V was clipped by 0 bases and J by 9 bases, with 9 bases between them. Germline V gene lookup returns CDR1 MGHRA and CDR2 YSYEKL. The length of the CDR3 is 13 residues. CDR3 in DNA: TGCGCCAGCAGCCAAGACCGAGTAATGCCCCAGCATTTT. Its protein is CASSQDRVMPQHF.

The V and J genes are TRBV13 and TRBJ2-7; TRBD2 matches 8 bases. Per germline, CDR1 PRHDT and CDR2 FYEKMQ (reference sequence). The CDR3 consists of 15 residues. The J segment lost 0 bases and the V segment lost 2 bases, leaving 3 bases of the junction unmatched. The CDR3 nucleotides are TGTGCCAGCAGCTTAATTAGCGGGGACTCCTACGAGCAGTACTTC. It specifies CASSLISGDSYEQYF.

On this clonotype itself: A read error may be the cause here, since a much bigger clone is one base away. The CDR3 region is CASSLPTGGGTEAFF. CDR3 sequence (DNA): TGTGCCAGCAGCCTCCCAACAGGGGGCGGAACTGAAGCTTTCTTT. The chain uses TRBV7-9 and TRBJ1-1; 9 bases line up with TRBD1. The germline V gene has CDR1 SEHNR and CDR2 FQNEAQ (reference sequence). The junction had 9 bases not matched to a gene; V was cut back by 5 bases and J by 5 bases. The CDR3 covers 15 residues.

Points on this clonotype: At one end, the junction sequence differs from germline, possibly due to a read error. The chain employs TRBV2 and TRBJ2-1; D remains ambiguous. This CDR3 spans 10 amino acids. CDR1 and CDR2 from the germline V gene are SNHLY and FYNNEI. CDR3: CASSKDEQLF. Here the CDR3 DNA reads TGTGCCAGCAGTAAGGATGAGCAGCTCTTC. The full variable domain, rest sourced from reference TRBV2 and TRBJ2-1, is EPEVTQTPSHQVTQMGQEVILRCVPISNHLYFYWYRQILGQKVEFLVSFYNNEISEKSEIFDDQFSVERPDGSNFTLKIRSTKLEDSAMYFCASSKDEQLFGPGTRLTVL.